This note documents a single T cell receptor beta chain sequence. The antigen is undetermined. This record belongs to a study of cytomegalovirus exposure and HLA in healthy donors. Findings and caveats of the study: Later analysis revealed greater clonal expansion in HLA-associated TCR beta chains than in equally common others.

Looked up from germline, CDR1 is MDHEN and CDR2 is SYDVKM. The CDR3 totals 14 residues. V lost 8 bases, J lost 2 bases, and 13 bases lay in between. Regarding donors, all were healthy bone marrow donors. Primers for the PCR totalled 60 Vbeta and 13 Jbeta. Authors' analysis steps: Approximately 80 million unique TCR beta chains, around 11 million of them shared, were counted by a later analysis. The protocol was immunoSEQ multiplex PCR, while the TCRdb copy is restricted to in-frame clones and leaves out a portion. The DNA was the basis for D and trimming; V, J and clone size are from that table. This repertoire shows about 200,000 clones, approximately 80% found once; its top ten account for roughly 0.7%.

Sequences were obtained from PBMCs. The source is a boy between 2 and 10 years old in good health and CMV-seronegative. The rearrangement uses TRBV28 and TRBJ1-3, with D uncertain. CDR3 region: CASRSRIPGNTIYF. The CDR3 DNA sequence: TGTGCCAGCCGTAGTCGCATCCCTGGAAACACCATATATTTT.